The 25 T cell receptor beta chains given below trace back to one sample, sequenced in a study of blood T cell repertoires in COVID-19. The table came from immunoSEQ multiplex PCR; TCRdb's copy has only in-frame clones and leaves some out. The sample records more than 200,000 clones, 70% to 90% being singletons. Sequencing was done on a sample of PBMCs or T cells enriched from blood (not recorded which). The receptors here all came from a woman between 45 and 60 years old who had recovered from COVID-19.

This rearrangement joins TRBV30 to TRBJ2-7, with D possibly being TRBD2 (6 bases). The V gene lost 3 bases and the J gene lost 6 bases, with 15 bases spanning the gap. The CDR3 has 13 residues. Germline-derived CDR1 and CDR2 are GTSNPN and SVGIG (reference sequence). DNA for the CDR3: TGTGCCTGGAGCCCACTCGGCGGGGCCGAGCAGTACTTC. This encodes CAWSPLGGAEQYF.

The CDR3 loop is CASSHSTGAGNTEAFF. The CDR3 nucleotides are TGTGCCAGCAGCCATTCTACAGGGGCTGGGAACACTGAAGCTTTCTTT. The chain combines TRBV5-5 with TRBJ1-1; the match to TRBD1 covers 7 bases. This CDR3 is built from 16 residues. Germline loops: CDR1 SGHKS, CDR2 YYEKEE (reference sequence). Unmatched junction bases numbered 10, after V lost 4 bases and J lost 1 base.

V usage is TRBV5-1 and J usage is TRBJ2-3; D call uncertain. V was trimmed by 0 bases and J by 8 bases, leaving 13 bases between them. The CDR3 is 14 amino acids. CDR1 is SGHRS and CDR2 is YFSETQ in the germline V gene. The CDR3 loop reads CASSLEANSGTQYF. DNA of the CDR3: TGCGCCAGCAGCTTGGAGGCCAACTCGGGTACGCAGTATTTT.

The V gene is TRBV11-1, the J gene TRBJ2-3; TRBD2 matches 7 bases. V lost 6 bases, J lost 0 bases, and 6 bases stayed unmatched. Germline V CDR1 and CDR2: SGHAT, FQDESV (reference sequence). The CDR3 covers 15 residues. Here the CDR3 reads CASSPSGLSTDTQYF. The CDR3 DNA reads as TGTGCCAGCAGTCCTAGCGGATTAAGCACAGATACGCAGTATTTT.

The J gene is TRBJ1-3, the V gene TRBV5-4; D is perhaps TRBD1 (5 bases). V was pared by 0 bases and J by 4 bases, with 8 bases between. The CDR3 consists of 14 residues. The germline CDR1 and CDR2 sequences are SGHNT and YYREEE (reference sequence). CDR3 in DNA: TGTGCCAGCAGCTTGGAGGGGTTGGGAAACACCATATATTTT. Translated, it gives CASSLEGLGNTIYF.

The genes are TRBV28 and TRBJ2-5, with D unclear. Looked up from germline, CDR1 is MDHEN and CDR2 is SYDVKM. V gave up 3 bases and J gave up 2 bases, with 10 bases separating them. This CDR3 spans 14 amino acids. The CDR3 sequence: CASSLRSLQETQYF. In DNA, the CDR3 is TGTGCCAGCAGTTTGCGAAGTCTTCAAGAGACCCAGTACTTC. The full variable domain, with the rest looked up from reference TRBV28 and TRBJ2-5, is DVKVTQSSRYLVKRTGEKVFLECVQDMDHENMFWYRQDPGLGLRLIYFSYDVKMKEKGDIPEGYSVSREKKERFSLILESASTNQTSMYLCASSLRSLQETQYFGPGTRLLVL.

This chain uses TRBV21-1 with TRBJ2-7; no check of the table's D call, TRBD2, against the DNA was made. TRBV21-1 is assigned pseudogene status. This CDR3 has 15 residues. The CDR3 region has the DNA TGTGCCAGCAGCAAACCGAGCGGGAGGGGTTACGAGCAGTACTTC. It is translated as CASSKPSGRGYEQYF.

DNA of the CDR3: TGTGCCAGCAGCCAAGATTTAACAGGTTTAACCTACGAGCAGTACTTC. Its protein is CASSQDLTGLTYEQYF. V is TRBV4-2 and J is TRBJ2-7, with D maybe TRBD1 (5 bases). Trimming shortened V by 0 bases and J by 2 bases, and 14 bases separated the two germline ends. The CDR3 spans 16 residues. Germline lookup yields CDR1 LGHNA and CDR2 YNFKEQ.

About this clone itself: Germline is not matched at one junction end, which may reflect a read error. The J gene is TRBJ1-2, the V gene TRBV6-1, with 9 bases identical to TRBD1. The CDR3 totals 13 residues. Germline loops: CDR1 MNHNS, CDR2 SASEGT. The CDR3, as DNA: TGTGCCAGCAGAGAAGACAGGGGGAGCGGCTACACCTTC. It is translated as CASREDRGSGYTF.

This sequence joins TRBV7-9 and TRBJ2-1; 13 nucleotides line up with TRBD2. The CDR3 runs to 18 residues. The V segment lost 3 bases and the J segment 0 bases; nucleotides outside the gene matches: 5. CDR1 is SEHNR, CDR2 FQNEAQ, per germline (reference sequence). This chain's CDR3 is CASSLTSGRLNSYNEQFF. The CDR3 DNA reads TGTGCCAGCAGCTTGACTAGCGGGAGGTTGAACTCCTACAATGAGCAGTTCTTC.

This clone was recorded a few times. An end of the junction does not agree with germline; a read error may underlie this. The J gene is TRBJ1-2, the V gene TRBV5-3; 10 bases match TRBD1. TRBV5-3 is an ORF for which the function is uncertain. This CDR3 comprises 15 residues. The CDR3 is CARSLGTGALYGYTF. In DNA, the CDR3 is TGTGCCAGAAGTTTGGGGACAGGGGCGCTCTATGGCTACACCTTC.

This chain joins TRBV5-1 and TRBJ2-7; possible D gene TRBD2, 5 bases. Trimming shortened V by 0 bases and J by 6 bases, and 10 bases separated the two germline ends. This CDR3 contains 13 residues. Germline loops: CDR1 SGHRS, CDR2 YFSETQ. The CDR3 bases are TGCGCCAGCAGCTTGGCAGAGGGCCTCGAGCAGTACTTC. This translates into CASSLAEGLEQYF.

J is TRBJ1-2 and V is TRBV24-1, with D possibly matching TRBD1 (5 bases). The CDR3 has 12 amino acids. V was cut by 6 bases and J by 2 bases, with 6 bases left in between. Looked up from germline, CDR1 is KGHDR and CDR2 is SFDVKD. In nucleotides, the CDR3 is TGTGCCACCAGTAAGGGGAACTATGGCTACACCTTC. Its protein product is CATSKGNYGYTF.

The chain combines TRBV7-2 with TRBJ2-3, with TRBD1 as a possible D gene (5 bases). This CDR3 has 14 amino acids. Trimming shortened V by 0 bases and J by 6 bases, and 10 bases separated the two germline ends. Germline values: CDR1 SGHTA, CDR2 FQGNSA. CDR3 sequence reads: CASSLAGPKDTQYF. The CDR3 DNA sequence: TGTGCCAGCAGCTTAGCGGGGCCCAAGGATACGCAGTATTTT.

This chain joins TRBV27 and TRBJ2-2; D is perhaps TRBD2 (6 bases). The CDR3 covers 15 residues. CDR1 is MNHEY and CDR2 is SMNVEV in the germline V gene (reference sequence). The germline V and J ends were trimmed by 4 bases and 4 bases, with 13 bases remaining between them. The CDR3 spells CASSSRLGGTGELFF. DNA of the CDR3: TGTGCCAGCAGTTCCAGACTAGGAGGCACCGGGGAGCTGTTTTTT.

This clone was observed a single time. J is TRBJ1-1 and V is TRBV9; tentative D call: TRBD1 (6 bases). The CDR3 contains 17 residues. The germline V gene has CDR1 SGDLS and CDR2 YYNGEE. Trimming pared 1 base from V and 7 bases from J, leaving 23 bases between. This chain's CDR3 is CASSVSARGGLRDEAFF. Here the CDR3 DNA reads TGTGCCAGCAGCGTATCCGCGAGAGGGGGTCTCAGGGATGAAGCTTTCTTT. Drawing the rest from reference TRBV9 and TRBJ1-1, the complete variable domain is DSGVTQTPKHLITATGQRVTLRCSPRSGDLSVYWYQQSLDQGLQFLIQYYNGEERAKGNILERFSAQQFPDLHSELNLSSLELGDSALYFCASSVSARGGLRDEAFFGQGTRLTVV.

CDR3 DNA sequence: TGTGCCAGCAGCTTAGGTCGACAGGGGGCTTCACCCCTCCACTTT. It encodes CASSLGRQGASPLHF. V gene TRBV7-3 combines with J gene TRBJ1-6, with 10 bases fitting TRBD1. CDR1 and CDR2 (germline): SGHTA, FQGTGA. Losses at the gene ends were 2 bases for V and 9 bases for J; bases not matched to a gene: 4. The CDR3 loop spans 15 amino acids.

The chain couples TRBV6-5 to TRBJ2-1; D may be TRBD1 (6 bases). V lost 5 bases and J 15 bases, leaving 20 bases between the germline ends. There are 13 residues in the CDR3. Germline loops: CDR1 MNHEY, CDR2 SVGAGI. The CDR3 here is CASSPTNRVRRFF. The CDR3 bases are TGTGCCAGCAGTCCCACAAACAGGGTCAGGCGGTTCTTC.

This clone is a singleton in its sample. The V and J genes are TRBV7-9 and TRBJ1-4; D perhaps matches TRBD1 (6 bases). This CDR3 is built from 15 residues. V was pared by 2 bases and J by 4 bases, with 11 bases between. Germline V CDR1 and CDR2: SEHNR, FQNEAQ (reference sequence). CDR3 sequence: CASSLQGTLNEKLFF. The DNA of the CDR3 is TGTGCCAGCAGCTTACAGGGGACCCTTAATGAAAAACTGTTTTTT.

V is TRBV5-8 and J is TRBJ1-6; possibly TRBD1 for D (5 bases). The CDR3 has 15 amino acids. Per the germline V gene, CDR1 is SGHTS and CDR2 is YDEGEE. V dropped 3 bases and J dropped 7 bases, with 14 bases sitting between them. The CDR3 nucleotides read TGTGCCAGCAGCTATCCGGGACTATCAAATTCACCCCTCCACTTT. This encodes CASSYPGLSNSPLHF.

The chain uses TRBV10-1 and TRBJ2-7; 7 bases are shared with TRBD2. This CDR3 region has 16 residues. V trimming: 0 bases; J trimming: 2 bases; junction bases outside the gene matches: 7. Per the germline V gene, CDR1 is WNHNN and CDR2 is SYGVQD (reference sequence). The CDR3 protein is CASSESSSGSPYEQYF. Here the CDR3 DNA reads TGCGCCAGCAGTGAGTCTTCTAGCGGATCACCCTACGAGCAGTACTTC.

V usage is TRBV19 and J usage is TRBJ1-1; no clear D gene. With 5 bases removed from V and 4 bases from J, the gap between germline ends came to 14 bases. The CDR3 is 14 amino acids. Germline V gene sequence: CDR1 LNHDA, CDR2 SQIVND (reference sequence). CDR3 in DNA: TGTGCCAGTAGTCTAACCGCAGGTGGCACTGAAGCTTTCTTT. As protein: CASSLTAGGTEAFF.

Regarding this clone: Other DNA sequences from this sample encode an identical CDR3 as well. The chain has TRBV4-1 and TRBJ1-5; D is possibly TRBD1 (6 bases). This CDR3 is built from 15 residues. The V and J ends lost 0 bases and 2 bases respectively, with 8 bases between them. Germline V lookup: CDR1 MGHRA, CDR2 YSYEKL. This CDR3 is CASSQERQGNQPQHF. CDR3 DNA: TGCGCCAGCAGCCAAGAGAGACAGGGCAATCAGCCCCAGCATTTT.

In DNA, the CDR3 is TGTGCCAGCAGTTTATTCGGACAGGGCGAACAGCCCCAGCATTTT. Translating it yields CASSLFGQGEQPQHF. This chain connects TRBV28 to TRBJ1-5, with 8 bases fitting TRBD1. CDR1 and CDR2 from the germline V gene are MDHEN and SYDVKM. The V and J ends lost 1 base and 7 bases, in that order; junction bases with no gene match: 6. The CDR3 sequence is 15 residues long.

This clone was counted between two and nine times. The chain joins TRBV4-3 to TRBJ1-2; D gene uncertain. V lost 0 bases to trimming and J lost 4 bases, with 9 bases between them. The CDR3 is 14 amino acids. Per germline, CDR1 LGHNA and CDR2 YSLEER. In nucleotides, the CDR3 is TGCGCCAGCAGCCAAGATCTGGCGGGCTATGGCTACACCTTC. It codes for CASSQDLAGYGYTF.